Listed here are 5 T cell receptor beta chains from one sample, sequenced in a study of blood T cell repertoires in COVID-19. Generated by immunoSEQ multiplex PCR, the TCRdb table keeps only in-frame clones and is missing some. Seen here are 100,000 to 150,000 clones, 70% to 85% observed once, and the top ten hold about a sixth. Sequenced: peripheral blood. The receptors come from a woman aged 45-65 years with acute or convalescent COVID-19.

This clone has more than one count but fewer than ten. CDR3 amino acids: CASSSRWDSPLHF. Written as DNA, the CDR3 is TGTGCCAGCAGCTCCAGGTGGGATTCACCCCTCCACTTT. The rearrangement links TRBV14 to TRBJ1-6, with D unresolved. The CDR3 sequence is 13 residues long. Germline values: CDR1 SGHDN, CDR2 FVKESK. Trimming removed 5 bases at V and 8 bases at J, with 10 bases between.

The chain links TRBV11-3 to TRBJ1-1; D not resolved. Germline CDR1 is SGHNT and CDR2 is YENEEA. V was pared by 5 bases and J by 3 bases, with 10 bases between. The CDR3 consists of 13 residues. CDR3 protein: CASSRSMDTEAFF. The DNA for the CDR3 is TGTGCCAGCAGCCGGTCGATGGACACTGAAGCTTTCTTT. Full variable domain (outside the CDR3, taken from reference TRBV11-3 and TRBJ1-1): EAGVVQSPRYKIIEKKQPVAFWCNPISGHNTLYWYLQNLGQGPELLIRYENEEAVDDSQLPKDRFSAERLKGVDSTLKIQPAELGDSAVYLCASSRSMDTEAFFGQGTRLTVV.

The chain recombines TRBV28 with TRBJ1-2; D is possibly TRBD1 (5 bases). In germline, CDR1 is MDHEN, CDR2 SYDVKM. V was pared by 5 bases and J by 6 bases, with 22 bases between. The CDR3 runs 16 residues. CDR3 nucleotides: TGTGCCAGCAGTCAACTCGTGACAGAATCCACCAATGGCTACACCTTC. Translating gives CASSQLVTESTNGYTF.

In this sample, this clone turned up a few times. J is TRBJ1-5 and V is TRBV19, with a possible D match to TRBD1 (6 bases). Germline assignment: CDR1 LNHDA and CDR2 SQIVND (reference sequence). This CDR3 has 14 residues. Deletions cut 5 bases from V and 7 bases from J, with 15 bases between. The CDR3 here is CASSVQGFEQPQHF. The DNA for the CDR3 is TGTGCCAGTAGTGTACAGGGATTCGAACAGCCCCAGCATTTT.

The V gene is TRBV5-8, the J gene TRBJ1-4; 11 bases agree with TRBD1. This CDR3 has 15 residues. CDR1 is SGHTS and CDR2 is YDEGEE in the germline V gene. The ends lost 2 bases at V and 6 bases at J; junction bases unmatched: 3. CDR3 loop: CASSFGQGAYEKLFF. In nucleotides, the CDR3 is TGTGCCAGCAGCTTTGGACAGGGGGCGTATGAAAAACTGTTTTTT.